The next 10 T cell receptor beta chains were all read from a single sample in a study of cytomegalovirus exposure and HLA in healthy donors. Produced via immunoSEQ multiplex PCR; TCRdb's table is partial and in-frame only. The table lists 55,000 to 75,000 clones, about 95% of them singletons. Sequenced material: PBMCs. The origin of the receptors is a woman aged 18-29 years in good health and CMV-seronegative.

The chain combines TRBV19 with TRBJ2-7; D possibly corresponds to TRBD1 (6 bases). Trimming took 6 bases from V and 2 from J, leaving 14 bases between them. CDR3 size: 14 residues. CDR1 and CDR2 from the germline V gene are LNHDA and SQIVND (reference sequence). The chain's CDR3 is CASSRTVGPYEQYF. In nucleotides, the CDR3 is TGTGCCAGTAGCCGGACAGTGGGGCCCTACGAGCAGTACTTC.

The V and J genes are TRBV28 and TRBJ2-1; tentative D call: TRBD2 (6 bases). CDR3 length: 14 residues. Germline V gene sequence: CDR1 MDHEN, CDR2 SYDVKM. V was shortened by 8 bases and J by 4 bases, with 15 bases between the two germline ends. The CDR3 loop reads CASHLGGLYNEQFF. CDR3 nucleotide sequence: TGTGCCAGCCACTTGGGAGGACTTTACAATGAGCAGTTCTTC.

The CDR3 coding sequence is TGTGCCAGCGGGGAGGCAGGGAATCAGCCCCAGCATTTT. Protein product: CASGEAGNQPQHF. This chain connects TRBV25-1 to TRBJ1-5, with D perhaps matching TRBD1 (5 bases). The V gene's germline CDR1 is MGHDK and CDR2 SYGVNS. The length of the CDR3 is 13 residues. V was shortened by 8 bases and J by 4 bases, with 12 bases between the two germline ends.

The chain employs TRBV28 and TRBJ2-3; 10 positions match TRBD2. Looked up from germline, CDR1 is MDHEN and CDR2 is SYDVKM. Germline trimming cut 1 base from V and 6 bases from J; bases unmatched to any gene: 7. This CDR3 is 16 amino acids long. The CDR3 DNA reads TGTGCCAGCAGTTTATTCGGTCTAGCGGGAGCCGATACGCAGTATTTT. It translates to CASSLFGLAGADTQYF.

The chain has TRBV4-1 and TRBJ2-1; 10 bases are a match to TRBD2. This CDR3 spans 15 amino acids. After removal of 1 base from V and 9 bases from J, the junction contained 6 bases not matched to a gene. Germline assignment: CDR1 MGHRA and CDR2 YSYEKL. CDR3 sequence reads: CASSQALAGAGEQFF. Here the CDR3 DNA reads TGCGCCAGCAGCCAAGCTCTAGCGGGAGCGGGTGAGCAGTTCTTC.

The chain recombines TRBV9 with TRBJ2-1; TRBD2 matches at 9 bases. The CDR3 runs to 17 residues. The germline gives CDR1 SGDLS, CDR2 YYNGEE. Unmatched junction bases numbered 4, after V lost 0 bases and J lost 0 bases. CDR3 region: CASSVGGGRGSYNEQFF. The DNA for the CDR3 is TGTGCCAGCAGCGTAGGGGGCGGGAGGGGCTCCTACAATGAGCAGTTCTTC.

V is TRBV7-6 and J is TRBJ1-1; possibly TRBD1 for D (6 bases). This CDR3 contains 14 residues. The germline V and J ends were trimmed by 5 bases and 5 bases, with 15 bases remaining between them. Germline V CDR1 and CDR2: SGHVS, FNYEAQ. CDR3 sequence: CASSPLQGGTEAFF. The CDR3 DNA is TGTGCCAGCAGCCCCCTACAGGGCGGAACTGAAGCTTTCTTT.

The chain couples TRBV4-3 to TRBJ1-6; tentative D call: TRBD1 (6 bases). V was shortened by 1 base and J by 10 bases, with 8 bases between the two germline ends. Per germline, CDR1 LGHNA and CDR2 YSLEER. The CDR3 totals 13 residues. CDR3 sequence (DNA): TGCGCCAGCAGCCAAGTAGGGGGATCACCCCTCCACTTT. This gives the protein CASSQVGGSPLHF.

The CDR3 region is CASSPPGEKLFF. The CDR3 DNA follows: TGTGCCAGCAGCCCCCCCGGGGAAAAACTGTTTTTT. The chain is built from TRBV7-9 and TRBJ1-4, with D uncertain. V was cut by 5 bases and J by 8 bases, with 9 bases left in between. Germline V lookup: CDR1 SEHNR, CDR2 FQNEAQ (reference sequence). CDR3 size: 12 residues. Full variable domain (rest looked up from reference TRBV7-9 and TRBJ1-4): DTGVSQNPRHKITKRGQNVTFRCDPISEHNRLYWYRQTLGQGPEFLTYFQNEAQLEKSRLLSDRFSAERPKGSFSTLEIQRTEQGDSAMYLCASSPPGEKLFFGSGTQLSVL.

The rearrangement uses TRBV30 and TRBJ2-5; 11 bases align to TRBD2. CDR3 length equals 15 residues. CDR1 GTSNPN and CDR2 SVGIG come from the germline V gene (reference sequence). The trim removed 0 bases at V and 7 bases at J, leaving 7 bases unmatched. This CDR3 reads CAWSVGSGGGGTQYF. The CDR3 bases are TGTGCCTGGAGTGTGGGTAGCGGGGGGGGCGGGACCCAGTACTTC.